These T cell receptor beta chains were read from a single sample in a study of blood T cell repertoires in COVID-19. Profiled with immunoSEQ multiplex PCR; TCRdb holds only in-frame clones, not every one. The sample comprises 300,000 to 450,000 clones, roughly 89% of which are singletons, and less than 5% rests with the top ten. The sample comprised peripheral blood. The receptor set was obtained from a woman aged 60-75 years with COVID-19, enrolled during active disease. Each CDR3 is given with its conserved first and last residue. The D gene is left open where the match is weak.

CASSPSGHANSGNTIYF,TGTGCCAGCAGCCCTTCGGGACACGCTAACTCTGGAAACACCATATATTTT,TRBJ1-3,-,TRBV7-2
CASSLVGQGYEQYF,TGTGCCAGCAGCTTAGTAGGGCAGGGCTACGAGCAGTACTTC,TRBJ2-7,-,TRBV6-6
CASSISGGAGEQFF,TGTGCCAGCAGTATTAGCGGGGGGGCCGGTGAGCAGTTCTTC,TRBJ2-1,TRBD2,TRBV6-4
CASSLRGTASTDTQYF,TGCGCCAGCAGCTTAAGGGGGACAGCTAGCACAGATACGCAGTATTTT,TRBJ2-3,TRBD1,TRBV5-1
CASSPQGARGNTIYF,TGTGCCAGCAGCCCTCAGGGGGCGCGAGGAAACACCATATATTTT,TRBJ1-3,TRBD1,TRBV3-1/TRBV3-2
CASSVLQNTEAFF,TGTGCCAGCAGCGTATTACAAAACACTGAAGCTTTCTTT,TRBJ1-1,-,TRBV9
CASGQPGTQYF,TGTGCCAGCGGACAGCCGGGGACGCAGTATTTT,TRBJ2-3,-,TRBV6-5
CASSLFWTGGDQPQHF,TGTGCCAGCAGTTTATTTTGGACAGGGGGCGATCAGCCCCAGCATTTT,TRBJ1-5,TRBD1,TRBV27
CASSGRPDRDPYYGYTF,TGTGCCAGCAGCGGACGACCTGACAGAGATCCCTACTATGGCTACACCTTC,TRBJ1-2,-,TRBV9
CASGGMNTEAFF,TGTGCCAGTGGGGGGATGAACACTGAAGCTTTCTTT,TRBJ1-1,-,TRBV19
CASSSGQLYGYTF,TGTGCCAGCAGTTCGGGACAACTATATGGCTACACCTTC,TRBJ1-2,-,TRBV28